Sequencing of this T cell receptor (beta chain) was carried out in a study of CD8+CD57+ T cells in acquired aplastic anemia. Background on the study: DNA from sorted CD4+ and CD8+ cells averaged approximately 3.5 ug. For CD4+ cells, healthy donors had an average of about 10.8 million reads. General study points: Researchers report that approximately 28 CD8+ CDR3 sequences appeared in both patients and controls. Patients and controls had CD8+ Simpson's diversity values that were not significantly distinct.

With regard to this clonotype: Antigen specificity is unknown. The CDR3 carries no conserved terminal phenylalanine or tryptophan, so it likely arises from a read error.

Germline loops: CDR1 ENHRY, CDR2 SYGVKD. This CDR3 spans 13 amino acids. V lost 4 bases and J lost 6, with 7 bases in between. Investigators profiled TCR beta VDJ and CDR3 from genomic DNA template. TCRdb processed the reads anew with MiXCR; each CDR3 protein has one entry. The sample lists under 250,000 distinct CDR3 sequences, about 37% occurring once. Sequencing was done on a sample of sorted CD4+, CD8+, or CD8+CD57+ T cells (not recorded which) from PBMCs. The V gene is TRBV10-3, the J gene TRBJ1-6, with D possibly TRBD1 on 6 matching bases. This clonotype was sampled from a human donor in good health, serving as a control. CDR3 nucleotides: TGTGCCATCAGTGCGGACAGTAATTCACCCCTCCACCCT. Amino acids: CAISADSNSPLHP.